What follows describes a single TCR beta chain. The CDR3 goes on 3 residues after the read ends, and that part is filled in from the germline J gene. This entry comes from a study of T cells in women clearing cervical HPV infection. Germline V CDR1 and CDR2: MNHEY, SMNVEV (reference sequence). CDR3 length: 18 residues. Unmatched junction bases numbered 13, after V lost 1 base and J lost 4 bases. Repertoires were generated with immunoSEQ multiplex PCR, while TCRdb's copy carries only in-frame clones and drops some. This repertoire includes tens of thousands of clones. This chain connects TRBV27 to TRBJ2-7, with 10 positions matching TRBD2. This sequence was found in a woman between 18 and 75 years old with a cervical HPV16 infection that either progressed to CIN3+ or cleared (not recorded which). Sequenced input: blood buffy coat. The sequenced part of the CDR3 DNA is TGTGCCAGCAGTTTATGGGCGTGGACTAGCGGCCTATCGTACGAG. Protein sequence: CASSLWAWTSGLSYE. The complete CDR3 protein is CASSLWAWTSGLSYEQYF.